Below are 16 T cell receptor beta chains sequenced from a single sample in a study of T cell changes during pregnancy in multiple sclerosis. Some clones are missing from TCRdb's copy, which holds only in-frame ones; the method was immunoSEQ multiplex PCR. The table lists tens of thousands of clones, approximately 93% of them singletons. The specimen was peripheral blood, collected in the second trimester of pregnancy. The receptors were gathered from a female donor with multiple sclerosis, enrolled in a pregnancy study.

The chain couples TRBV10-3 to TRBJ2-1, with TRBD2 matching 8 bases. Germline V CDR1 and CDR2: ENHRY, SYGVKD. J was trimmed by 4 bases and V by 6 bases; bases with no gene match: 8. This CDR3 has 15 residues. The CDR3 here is CAISPFSGIYNEQFF. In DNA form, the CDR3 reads TGTGCCATCAGCCCGTTTAGCGGGATATACAATGAGCAGTTCTTC.

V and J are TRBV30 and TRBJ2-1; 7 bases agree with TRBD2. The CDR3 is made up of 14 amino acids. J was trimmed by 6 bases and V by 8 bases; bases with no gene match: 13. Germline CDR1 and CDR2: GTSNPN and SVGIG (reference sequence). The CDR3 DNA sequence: TGTGCCGCCACGGCACTAGCGCGACTCAATGAGCAGTTCTTC. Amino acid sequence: CAATALARLNEQFF.

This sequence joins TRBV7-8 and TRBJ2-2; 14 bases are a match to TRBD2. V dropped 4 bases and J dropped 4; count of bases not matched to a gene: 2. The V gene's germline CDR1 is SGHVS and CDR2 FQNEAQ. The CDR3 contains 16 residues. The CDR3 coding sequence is TGTGCCAGCAGCTCAGGGACTAGCGGGGGCACCGGGGAGCTGTTTTTT. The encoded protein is CASSSGTSGGTGELFF.

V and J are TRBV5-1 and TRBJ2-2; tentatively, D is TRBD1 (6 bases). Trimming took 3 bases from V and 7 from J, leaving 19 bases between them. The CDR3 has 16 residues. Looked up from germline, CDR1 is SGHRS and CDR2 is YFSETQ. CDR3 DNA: TGCGCCAGCAGCTCGACCGGGACAATACTCGTCGGGGAGCTGTTTTTT. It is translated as CASSSTGTILVGELFF.

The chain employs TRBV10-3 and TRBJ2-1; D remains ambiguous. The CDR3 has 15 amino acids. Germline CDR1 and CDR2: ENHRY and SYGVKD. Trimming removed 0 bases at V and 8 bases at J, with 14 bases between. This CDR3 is CAISESASNTHEQFF. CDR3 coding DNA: TGTGCCATCAGTGAGTCTGCTAGTAATACCCATGAGCAGTTCTTC.

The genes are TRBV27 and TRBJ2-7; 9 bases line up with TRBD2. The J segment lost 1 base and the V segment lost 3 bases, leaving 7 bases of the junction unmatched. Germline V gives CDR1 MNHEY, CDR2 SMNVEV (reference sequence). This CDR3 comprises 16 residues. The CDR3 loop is CASSFSSGDISYEQYF. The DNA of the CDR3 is TGTGCCAGCAGTTTTTCTAGCGGGGACATTTCCTACGAGCAGTACTTC.

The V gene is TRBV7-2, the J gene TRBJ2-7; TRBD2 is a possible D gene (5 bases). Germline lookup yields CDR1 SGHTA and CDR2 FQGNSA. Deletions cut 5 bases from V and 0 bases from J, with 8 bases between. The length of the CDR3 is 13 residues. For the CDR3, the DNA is TGTGCCAGCAGCAGAGGGAGCTCCTACGAGCAGTACTTC. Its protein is CASSRGSSYEQYF. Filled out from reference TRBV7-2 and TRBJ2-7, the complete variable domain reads GAGVSQSPSNKVTEKGKDVELRCDPISGHTALYWYRQSLGQGLEFLIYFQGNSAPDKSGLPSDRFSAERTGGSVSTLTIQRTQQEDSAVYLCASSRGSSYEQYFGPGTRLTVT.

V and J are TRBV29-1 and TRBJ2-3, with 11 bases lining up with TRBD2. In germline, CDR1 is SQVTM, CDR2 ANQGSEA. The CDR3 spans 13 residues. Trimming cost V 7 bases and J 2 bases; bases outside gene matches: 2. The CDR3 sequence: CSGLAGYTDTQYF. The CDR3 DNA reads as TGCAGCGGACTAGCGGGATACACAGATACGCAGTATTTT.

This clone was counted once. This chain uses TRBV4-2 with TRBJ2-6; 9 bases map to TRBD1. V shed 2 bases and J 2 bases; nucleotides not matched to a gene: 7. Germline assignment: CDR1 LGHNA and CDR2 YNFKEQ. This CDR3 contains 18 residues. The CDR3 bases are TGTGCCAGCAGCCAATGGGGACAGGGCGGAGCTGGGGCCAACGTCCTGACTTTC. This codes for CASSQWGQGGAGANVLTF.

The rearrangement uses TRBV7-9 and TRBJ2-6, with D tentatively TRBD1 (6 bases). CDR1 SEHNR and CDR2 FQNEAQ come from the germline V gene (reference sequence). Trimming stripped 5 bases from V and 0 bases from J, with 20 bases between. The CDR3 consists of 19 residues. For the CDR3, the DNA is TGTGCCAGCAGCCCTCTTAAGGGGACAAACCTCTCTGGGGCCAACGTCCTGACTTTC. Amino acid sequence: CASSPLKGTNLSGANVLTF. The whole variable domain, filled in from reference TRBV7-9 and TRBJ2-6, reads DTGVSQNPRHKITKRGQNVTFRCDPISEHNRLYWYRQTLGQGPEFLTYFQNEAQLEKSRLLSDRFSAERPKGSFSTLEIQRTEQGDSAMYLCASSPLKGTNLSGANVLTFGAGSRLTVL.

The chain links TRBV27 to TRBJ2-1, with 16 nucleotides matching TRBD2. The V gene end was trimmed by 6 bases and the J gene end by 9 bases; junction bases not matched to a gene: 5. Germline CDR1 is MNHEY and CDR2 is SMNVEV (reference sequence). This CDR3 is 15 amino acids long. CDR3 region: CASRGTSGRALEQFF. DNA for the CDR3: TGTGCCAGCAGAGGGACTAGCGGGAGGGCCCTTGAGCAGTTCTTC.

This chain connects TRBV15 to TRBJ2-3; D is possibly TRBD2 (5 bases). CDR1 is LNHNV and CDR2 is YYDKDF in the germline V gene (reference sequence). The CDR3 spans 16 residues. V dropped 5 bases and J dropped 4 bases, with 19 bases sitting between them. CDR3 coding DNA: TGTGCCACCAGCGGGGATGGAAGAGGGAGTGCAGATACGCAGTATTTT. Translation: CATSGDGRGSADTQYF.

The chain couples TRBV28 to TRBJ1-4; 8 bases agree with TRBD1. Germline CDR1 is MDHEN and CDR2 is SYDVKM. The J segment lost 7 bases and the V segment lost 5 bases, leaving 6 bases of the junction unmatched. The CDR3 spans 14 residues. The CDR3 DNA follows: TGTGCCAGCAGTCTGGACAGGGCTGGTGAAAAACTGTTTTTT. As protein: CASSLDRAGEKLFF.

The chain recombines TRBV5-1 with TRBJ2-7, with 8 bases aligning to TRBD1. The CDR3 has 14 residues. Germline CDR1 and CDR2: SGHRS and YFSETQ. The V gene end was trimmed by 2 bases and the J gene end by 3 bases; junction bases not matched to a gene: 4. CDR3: CASSFGTGDYEQYF. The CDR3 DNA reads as TGCGCCAGCAGCTTTGGGACAGGCGACTACGAGCAGTACTTC.

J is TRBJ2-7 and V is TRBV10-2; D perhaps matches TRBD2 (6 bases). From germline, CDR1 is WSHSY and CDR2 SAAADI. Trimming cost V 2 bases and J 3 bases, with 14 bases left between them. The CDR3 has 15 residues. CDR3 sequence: CASSEGGRTHYEQYF. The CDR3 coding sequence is TGCGCCAGCAGTGAGGGTGGGAGGACCCACTACGAGCAGTACTTC.

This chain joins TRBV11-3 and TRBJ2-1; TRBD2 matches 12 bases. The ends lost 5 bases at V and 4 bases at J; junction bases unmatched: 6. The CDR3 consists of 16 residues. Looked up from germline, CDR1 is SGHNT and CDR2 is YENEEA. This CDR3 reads CASSPGLAGRYNEQFF. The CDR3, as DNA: TGTGCCAGCAGCCCAGGACTAGCGGGACGTTACAATGAGCAGTTCTTC.